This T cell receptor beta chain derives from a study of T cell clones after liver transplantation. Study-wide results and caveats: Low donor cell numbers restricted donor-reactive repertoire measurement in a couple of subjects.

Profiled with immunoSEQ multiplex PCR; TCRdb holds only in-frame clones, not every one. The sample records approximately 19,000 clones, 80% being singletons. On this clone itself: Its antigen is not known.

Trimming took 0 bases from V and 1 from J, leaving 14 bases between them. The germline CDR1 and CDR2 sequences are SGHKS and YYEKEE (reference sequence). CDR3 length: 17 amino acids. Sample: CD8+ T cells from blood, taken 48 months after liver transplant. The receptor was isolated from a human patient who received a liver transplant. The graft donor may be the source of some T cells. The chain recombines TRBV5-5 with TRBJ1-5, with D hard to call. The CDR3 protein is CASSLGPEIRSNQPQHF. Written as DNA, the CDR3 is TGTGCCAGCAGCTTGGGACCTGAGATCCGAAGCAATCAGCCCCAGCATTTT.